Listed here are 23 T cell receptor beta chains from one sample, sequenced in a study of cytomegalovirus exposure and HLA in healthy donors. Vbeta (60) and Jbeta (13) primers were used in the PCR. Measured with immunoSEQ multiplex PCR; TCRdb has only the in-frame clones, and not every one. The sample has 100,000 to 150,000 clones; less than 80% are singletons. Sequenced: PBMCs. The receptors were gathered from a woman between 50 and 59 years old in good health and CMV-seronegative.

This sequence joins TRBV6-6 and TRBJ1-2; D is ambiguous. This CDR3 contains 15 residues. Trimming stripped 6 bases from V and 0 bases from J, with 14 bases between. Germline V lookup: CDR1 MNHNY, CDR2 SVGAGI (reference sequence). CDR3 coding DNA: TGTGCCAGCAGCTACATTTTAACTTCTAACTATGGCTACACCTTC. Encoded protein: CASSYILTSNYGYTF.

J is TRBJ2-5 and V is TRBV7-9; 8 bases match TRBD1. The CDR3 length is 17 residues. Trimming took 2 bases from V and 1 from J; bases not matched to a gene: 9. In germline, CDR1 is SEHNR, CDR2 FQNEAQ (reference sequence). The CDR3 spells CASSLSRQGILQETQYF. The CDR3 DNA is TGTGCCAGCAGCTTATCCCGACAGGGGATTCTCCAAGAGACCCAGTACTTC.

The chain carries TRBV7-2 and TRBJ2-1, with TRBD2 matching 9 bases. Germline values: CDR1 SGHTA, CDR2 FQGNSA. V shed 3 bases, J shed 4 bases, and the junction held 10 bases outside the gene matches. The CDR3 is made up of 17 amino acids. The CDR3 coding sequence is TGTGCCAGCAGCTTTAGCGGGAGTGGGGTTCGGTACAATGAGCAGTTCTTC. Translating it yields CASSFSGSGVRYNEQFF.

The rearrangement joins TRBV2 to TRBJ1-1; weak D call: TRBD1 (5 bases). The V end lost 7 bases, the J end lost 0 bases, and 9 bases lay between the germline ends. The CDR3 has 13 residues. In germline, CDR1 is SNHLY, CDR2 FYNNEI. This chain's CDR3 is CASMGQMNTEAFF. The CDR3 nucleotides are TGTGCCAGCATGGGGCAGATGAACACTGAAGCTTTCTTT.

The J gene is TRBJ2-5, the V gene TRBV20-1, with D hard to call. V lost 5 bases to trimming and J lost 9 bases, with 10 bases between them. From germline, CDR1 is DFQATT and CDR2 SNEGSKA (reference sequence). The CDR3 is 10 amino acids. The CDR3 loop reads CSAGGRAQYF. Here the CDR3 DNA reads TGCAGTGCTGGCGGCCGGGCCCAGTACTTC.

The sample holds a few counts of this clone. The genes are TRBV27 and TRBJ2-3; possibly TRBD2 for D (5 bases). The germline CDR1 and CDR2 sequences are MNHEY and SMNVEV (reference sequence). The CDR3 is 15 amino acids. Trimming stripped 2 bases from V and 4 bases from J, with 13 bases between. This CDR3 reads CASSLRGLLADTQYF. The CDR3 DNA reads as TGTGCCAGCAGTTTACGAGGGTTGTTGGCAGATACGCAGTATTTT.

The genes are TRBV7-9 and TRBJ1-3; D unclear. The CDR3 length is 15 residues. Germline CDR1 and CDR2: SEHNR and FQNEAQ (reference sequence). Deletions cut 11 bases from V and 0 bases from J, with 17 bases between. The CDR3 sequence is CALRGEGSSGNTIYF. The CDR3 nucleotides are TGTGCCCTACGTGGGGAGGGTAGCTCTGGAAACACCATATATTTT.

The chain joins TRBV14 to TRBJ2-7; 13 bases match TRBD2. CDR1 and CDR2 (germline): SGHDN, FVKESK. The CDR3 has 16 residues. The V and J ends lost 3 bases and 4 bases, in that order; junction bases with no gene match: 6. DNA for the CDR3: TGTGCCAGCAGCCATACTAGCGGGAGGGCCAATTACGAGCAGTACTTC. Protein sequence: CASSHTSGRANYEQYF.

The chain couples TRBV28 to TRBJ2-1; 7 nucleotides agree with TRBD1. The trim removed 2 bases at V and 1 base at J, leaving 5 bases unmatched. CDR1 is MDHEN, CDR2 SYDVKM, per germline. The CDR3 totals 16 residues. CDR3 bases: TGTGCCAGCAGTTTAACAGGGGTAGGATCCTACAATGAGCAGTTCTTC. Its translation: CASSLTGVGSYNEQFF. Based on the CDR3 plus reference TRBV28 and TRBJ2-1, the full variable domain is DVKVTQSSRYLVKRTGEKVFLECVQDMDHENMFWYRQDPGLGLRLIYFSYDVKMKEKGDIPEGYSVSREKKERFSLILESASTNQTSMYLCASSLTGVGSYNEQFFGPGTRLTVL.

J is TRBJ2-7 and V is TRBV27; 14 bases match TRBD2. Germline CDR1 MNHEY, CDR2 SMNVEV (reference sequence). CDR3 length: 14 residues. After removal of 10 bases from V and 6 bases from J, the junction contained 8 bases not matched to a gene. The CDR3 region has the DNA TGTGCCACCCGGCCGGGACTAGCGGGAGCCGAGCAGTACTTC. This encodes CATRPGLAGAEQYF.

In its sample, this clone was seen a few times. The chain links TRBV11-2 to TRBJ2-1; 12 nucleotides match TRBD2. The CDR3 has 15 amino acids. Trimming took 4 bases from V and 7 from J; bases not matched to a gene: 5. Per the germline V gene, CDR1 is SGHAT and CDR2 is FQNNGV. CDR3 in amino acids: CASSSLAGGGNEQFF. As DNA, the CDR3 is TGTGCCAGCAGCTCGCTAGCGGGAGGGGGGAATGAGCAGTTCTTC.

This chain uses TRBV20-1 with TRBJ2-7; D perhaps matches TRBD2 (5 bases). The CDR3 spans 10 residues. V shed 7 bases and J shed 4 bases, with 8 bases lying between them. Germline CDR1 DFQATT, CDR2 SNEGSKA (reference sequence). The CDR3 DNA is TGCAGTGTTTCGGGGTACGAGCAGTACTTC. It encodes CSVSGYEQYF.

This clone was observed a few times. This rearrangement joins TRBV18 to TRBJ1-1; TRBD1 matches at 7 bases. The V gene's germline CDR1 is KGHSH and CDR2 LQKENI. The CDR3 runs to 16 residues. Trimming at V came to 4 bases and at J to 1 base, leaving 9 bases not matched to a gene. In DNA, the CDR3 is TGTGCCAGCTCACAGAATGCAGGGGGAACGAACACTGAAGCTTTCTTT. Encoded protein: CASSQNAGGTNTEAFF.

In DNA form, the CDR3 reads TGTGCCAGCAGTTTAACTAGCGAAGTCTCCTACGAGCAGTACTTC. This gives the protein CASSLTSEVSYEQYF. J is TRBJ2-7 and V is TRBV28; 7 bases map to TRBD2. CDR3 length: 15 residues. Germline loops: CDR1 MDHEN, CDR2 SYDVKM. Losses at the gene ends were 2 bases for V and 0 bases for J; bases not matched to a gene: 4.

The chain couples TRBV4-2 to TRBJ2-1, with D possibly matching TRBD2 (6 bases). Germline CDR1 and CDR2: LGHNA and YNFKEQ. V dropped 0 bases and J dropped 2 bases, with 14 bases sitting between them. The length of the CDR3 is 17 residues. The CDR3 region is CASSQDLTGAAYNEQFF. CDR3 bases: TGTGCCAGCAGCCAAGATCTAACGGGAGCTGCCTACAATGAGCAGTTCTTC.

The V and J genes are TRBV10-3 and TRBJ2-3; TRBD1 agrees at 7 bases. Trimming cost V 3 bases and J 1 base; bases outside gene matches: 4. Germline loops: CDR1 ENHRY, CDR2 SYGVKD. The CDR3 is 15 residues long. The CDR3 bases are TGTGCCATCAGTGAAGGGCAGGGGGGCACAGATACGCAGTATTTT. It codes for CAISEGQGGTDTQYF.

The chain employs TRBV9 and TRBJ2-2, with a weak D call TRBD2 (6 bases). With 4 bases removed from V and 4 bases from J, the gap between germline ends came to 17 bases. Per germline, CDR1 SGDLS and CDR2 YYNGEE. The CDR3 consists of 16 residues. The DNA for the CDR3 is TGTGCCAGCAGCCCCCCGATCGGGACTGGCACCGGGGAGCTGTTTTTT. It is translated as CASSPPIGTGTGELFF. Together with reference TRBV9 and TRBJ2-2, the CDR3 gives the full variable domain: DSGVTQTPKHLITATGQRVTLRCSPRSGDLSVYWYQQSLDQGLQFLIQYYNGEERAKGNILERFSAQQFPDLHSELNLSSLELGDSALYFCASSPPIGTGTGELFFGEGSRLTVL.

V and J are TRBV10-3 and TRBJ2-3, with 8 nucleotides matching TRBD2. The ends lost 6 bases at V and 4 bases at J; junction bases unmatched: 6. Germline V gene lookup returns CDR1 ENHRY and CDR2 SYGVKD. CDR3 length: 14 amino acids. The CDR3 is CAIRSAGEPDTQYF. The CDR3 DNA follows: TGTGCCATCAGATCAGCGGGAGAGCCAGATACGCAGTATTTT.

In regard to this clone: This same CDR3 is encoded by further DNA sequences in the sample. The rearrangement joins TRBV4-1 to TRBJ2-7, with TRBD2 identical over 7 bases. CDR3 size: 15 residues. Unmatched junction bases numbered 5, after V lost 0 bases and J lost 3 bases. Germline assignment: CDR1 MGHRA and CDR2 YSYEKL. The CDR3 is CASSQEGGGSYEQYF. CDR3 nucleotide sequence: TGCGCCAGCAGCCAAGAAGGAGGCGGGAGCTACGAGCAGTACTTC.

This clone has just a few counts. V is TRBV27 and J is TRBJ2-1; 7 nucleotides line up with TRBD1. Trimming took 3 bases from V and 6 from J; bases not matched to a gene: 8. The germline V gene encodes CDR1 MNHEY and CDR2 SMNVEV (reference sequence). This CDR3 contains 15 residues. CDR3 in amino acids: CASSLDQQGFNEQFF. As DNA, the CDR3 is TGTGCCAGCAGTTTGGATCAACAGGGGTTCAATGAGCAGTTCTTC.

DNA for the CDR3: TGTGCCACCAGCAGAGGAGGCACCCAGTACTTC. Amino acids: CATSRGGTQYF. The chain combines TRBV15 with TRBJ2-5; no reliable D call. Per the germline V gene, CDR1 is LNHNV and CDR2 is YYDKDF (reference sequence). This CDR3 is 11 amino acids long. V lost 1 base and J lost 8, with 5 bases in between.

The genes are TRBV7-9 and TRBJ2-7; 9 bases align to TRBD1. This CDR3 region has 15 residues. V was clipped by 4 bases and J by 1 base; unmatched bases: 5. Per the germline V gene, CDR1 is SEHNR and CDR2 is FQNEAQ (reference sequence). As DNA, the CDR3 is TGTGCCAGCAGCTCCCGTGGGACAGGGTCCTACGAGCAGTACTTC. It translates to CASSSRGTGSYEQYF.

This chain links TRBV30 with TRBJ2-3, with TRBD2 identical over 10 bases. The CDR3 is made up of 15 amino acids. The V gene's germline CDR1 is GTSNPN and CDR2 SVGIG (reference sequence). V lost 2 bases, J lost 5 bases, and 7 bases stayed unmatched. CDR3 sequence (DNA): TGTGCCTGGAGTACCCTAGCGGGAGCCCGAGATACGCAGTATTTT. This encodes CAWSTLAGARDTQYF.